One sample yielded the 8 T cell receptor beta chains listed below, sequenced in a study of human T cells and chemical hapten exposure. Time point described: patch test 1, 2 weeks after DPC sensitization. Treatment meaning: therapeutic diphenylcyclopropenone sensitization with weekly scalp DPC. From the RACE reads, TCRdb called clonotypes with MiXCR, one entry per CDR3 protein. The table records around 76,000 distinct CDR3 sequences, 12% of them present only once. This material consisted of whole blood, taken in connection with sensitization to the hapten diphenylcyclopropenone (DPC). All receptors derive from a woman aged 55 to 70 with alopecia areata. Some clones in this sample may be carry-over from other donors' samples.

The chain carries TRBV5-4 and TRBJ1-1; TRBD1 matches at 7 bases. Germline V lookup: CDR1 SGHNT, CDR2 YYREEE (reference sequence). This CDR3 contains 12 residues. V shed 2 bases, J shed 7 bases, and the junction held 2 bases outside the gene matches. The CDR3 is CASSFWDSEAFF. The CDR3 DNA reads TGTGCCAGCAGCTTCTGGGACAGTGAAGCTTTCTTT.

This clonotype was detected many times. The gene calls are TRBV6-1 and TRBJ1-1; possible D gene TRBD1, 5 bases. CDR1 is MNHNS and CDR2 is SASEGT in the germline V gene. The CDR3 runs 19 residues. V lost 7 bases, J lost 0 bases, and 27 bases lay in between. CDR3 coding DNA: TGTGCCAGCACCCGGGGGGGGGTTGGAGCTAGGTTAATGAACACTGAAGCTTTCTTT. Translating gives CASTRGGVGARLMNTEAFF.

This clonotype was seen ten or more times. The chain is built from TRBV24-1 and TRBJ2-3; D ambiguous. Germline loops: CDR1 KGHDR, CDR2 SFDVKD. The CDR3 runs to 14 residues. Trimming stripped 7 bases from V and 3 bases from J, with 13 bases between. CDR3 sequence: CATRGGRATDTQYF. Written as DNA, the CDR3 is TGTGCCACCAGGGGTGGTCGAGCAACAGATACGCAGTATTTT.

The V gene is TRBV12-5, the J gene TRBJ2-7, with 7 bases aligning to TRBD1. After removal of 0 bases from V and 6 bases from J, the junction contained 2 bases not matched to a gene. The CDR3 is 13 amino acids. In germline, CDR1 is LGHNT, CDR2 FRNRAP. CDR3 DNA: TGTGCTAGTGGTTTGGTATGGACAGGCGAGCAGTACTTC. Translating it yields CASGLVWTGEQYF.

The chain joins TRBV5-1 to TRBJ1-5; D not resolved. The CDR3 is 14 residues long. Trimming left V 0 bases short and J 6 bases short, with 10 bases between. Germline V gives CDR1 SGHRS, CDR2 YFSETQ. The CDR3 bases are TGCGCCAGCAGCTTGGGAGTAGACGGTCAGCCCCAGCATTTT. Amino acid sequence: CASSLGVDGQPQHF.

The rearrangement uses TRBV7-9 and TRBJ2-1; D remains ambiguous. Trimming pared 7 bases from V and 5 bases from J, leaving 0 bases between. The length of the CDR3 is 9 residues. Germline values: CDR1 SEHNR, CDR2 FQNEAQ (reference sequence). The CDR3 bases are TGTGCCAGCAACAATGAGCAGTTCTTC. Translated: CASNNEQFF.

CDR3 in DNA: TGTGCCAGCAGCCGACAGCCGAGCTCCTATAATTCACCCCTCCACTTT. Protein product: CASSRQPSSYNSPLHF. This sequence joins TRBV7-8 and TRBJ1-6; a possible D gene is TRBD1 (5 bases). Germline lookup yields CDR1 SGHVS and CDR2 FQNEAQ. The CDR3 is 16 amino acids. With 5 bases removed from V and 0 bases from J, the gap between germline ends came to 11 bases.

CDR3 loop: CSKREVRTGPDQETQYF. The CDR3 DNA reads TGCAGTAAAAGGGAGGTTCGTACCGGACCAGATCAAGAGACCCAGTACTTC. The chain has TRBV20-1 and TRBJ2-5; weak D call: TRBD2 (6 bases). This CDR3 region has 17 residues. Germline loops: CDR1 DFQATT, CDR2 SNEGSKA (reference sequence). Trimming removed 8 bases at V and 2 bases at J, with 27 bases between.